These 7 T cell receptor beta chains originate from one sample sequenced in a study of CD8+ T cells in alopecia areata. TCR sequencing used cDNA made by reverse transcription of extracted RNA. Here immunoSEQ multiplex PCR was the method, and the copy in TCRdb shows in-frame clones only, minus some. The data hold 100,000 to 150,000 clones, with 45% to 50% observed a single time. Sequencing used NKG2D-low CD8+ T cells sorted from blood. The receptors derive from a human donor with alopecia areata.

The table lists this clone with a few counts. J is TRBJ1-2 and V is TRBV30; 7 nucleotides match TRBD1. V gave up 4 bases and J gave up 8 bases; unmatched junction bases: 7. The CDR3 totals 12 residues. The germline V gene has CDR1 GTSNPN and CDR2 SVGIG (reference sequence). The CDR3 sequence is CAWTEGALGYTF. The CDR3 coding sequence is TGTGCCTGGACGGAGGGGGCCTTGGGCTACACCTTC.

The rearrangement joins TRBV27 to TRBJ2-4, with 13 bases aligning to TRBD2. The V gene end was trimmed by 0 bases and the J gene end by 1 base; junction bases not matched to a gene: 0. There are 17 residues in the CDR3. Per germline, CDR1 MNHEY and CDR2 SMNVEV (reference sequence). CDR3 residues: CASSLSTSGGAKNIQYF. The CDR3 DNA reads TGTGCCAGCAGTTTATCGACTAGCGGGGGGGCCAAAAACATTCAGTACTTC.

This clone has just a few counts. The chain is built from TRBV28 and TRBJ2-2; 9 nucleotides line up with TRBD1. This CDR3 contains 19 residues. Germline V gene data show CDR1 as MDHEN and CDR2 as SYDVKM. Trimming removed 5 bases from V and 4 bases from J; junction bases left unmatched: 17. DNA of the CDR3: TGTGCCAGCAGTCCCATACACCCCGTCCAGACAGGGGGCACCGGGGAGCTGTTTTTT. It translates to CASSPIHPVQTGGTGELFF.

This clone was seen only a few times. This sample also contains other DNA sequences that code for the same CDR3. The chain carries TRBV29-1 and TRBJ2-5; D is unresolved. V was clipped by 1 base and J by 1 base, with 4 bases between them. Germline CDR1 is SQVTM and CDR2 is ANQGSEA. The CDR3 runs to 12 residues. The CDR3 reads CSVEGIQETQYF. CDR3 bases: TGCAGCGTTGAAGGGATCCAAGAGACCCAGTACTTC.

The genes are TRBV27 and TRBJ2-7; 8 nucleotides align to TRBD2. Trimming at V came to 5 bases and at J to 2 bases, leaving 8 bases not matched to a gene. Germline CDR1 and CDR2: MNHEY and SMNVEV (reference sequence). The CDR3 totals 15 residues. CDR3 in DNA: TGTGCCAGCAGTCCAACTAGCGGATTAGCCTACGAGCAGTACTTC. It codes for CASSPTSGLAYEQYF.

This clone has more than one count but fewer than ten. V and J are TRBV23-1 and TRBJ1-4; unclear D gene. TRBV23-1 is noted as an ORF with a role that remains uncertain. The V gene lost 0 bases and the J gene lost 8 bases, with 10 bases spanning the gap. There are 14 residues in the CDR3. The CDR3 is CASSQSGCREKLFF. In DNA form, the CDR3 reads TGCGCCAGCAGTCAATCAGGATGTCGCGAAAAACTGTTTTTT.

The V call is TRBV6-1, the J call TRBJ2-5, with D maybe TRBD2 (5 bases). The ends were cut back, 8 bases at V and 1 base at J, with 11 bases in the middle. From germline, CDR1 is MNHNS and CDR2 SASEGT. The length of the CDR3 is 13 residues. For the CDR3, the DNA is TGTGCCAGCGCTAGCAGGACCCAAGAGACCCAGTACTTC. Translation: CASASRTQETQYF.